By sample fraction, the clone carrying this TCR beta chain is medium-sized. TCRdb's copy holds only in-frame clones and misses some; the assay was immunoSEQ multiplex PCR. Counted here are some 6,300 clones, roughly 77% occurring once; the ten biggest clones make up about 6.3%. V was trimmed by 5 bases and J by 9 bases, leaving 16 bases between them. This CDR3 is built from 12 residues. CDR1 and CDR2 from the germline V gene are GTSNPN and SVGIG (reference sequence). This entry belongs to a study of immune evolution from preneoplasia to lung adenocarcinoma. This chain connects TRBV30 to TRBJ2-5; no clear D. Sequencing used FFPE invasive lung adenocarcinoma tissue. The clonotype was recovered from a person between 45 and 65 years old with lung adenocarcinoma. The CDR3 nucleotides are TGTGCCTGGGTGGAGTCTTCTGTGTCCCAGTACTTC. Protein product: CAWVESSVSQYF.